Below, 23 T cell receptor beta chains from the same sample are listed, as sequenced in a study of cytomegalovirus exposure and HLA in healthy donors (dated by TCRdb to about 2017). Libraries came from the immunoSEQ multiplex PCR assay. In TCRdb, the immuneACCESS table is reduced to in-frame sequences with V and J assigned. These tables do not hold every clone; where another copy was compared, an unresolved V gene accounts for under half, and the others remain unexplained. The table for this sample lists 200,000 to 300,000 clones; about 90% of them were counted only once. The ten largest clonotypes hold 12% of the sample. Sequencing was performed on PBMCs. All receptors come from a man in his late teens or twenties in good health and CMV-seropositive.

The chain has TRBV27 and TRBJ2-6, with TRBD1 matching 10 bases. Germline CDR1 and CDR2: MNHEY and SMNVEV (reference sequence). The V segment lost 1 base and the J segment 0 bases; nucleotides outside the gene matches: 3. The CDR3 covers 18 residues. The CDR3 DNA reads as TGTGCCAGCAGTTTATGGACAGGGGGAGACTCTGGGGCCAACGTCCTGACTTTC. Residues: CASSLWTGGDSGANVLTF.

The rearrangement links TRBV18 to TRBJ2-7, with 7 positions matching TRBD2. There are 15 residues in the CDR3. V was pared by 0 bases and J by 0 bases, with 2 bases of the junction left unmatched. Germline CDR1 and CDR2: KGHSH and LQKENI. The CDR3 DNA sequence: TGTGCCAGCTCACCACCGGCTAGCGGCTCCTACGAGCAGTACTTC. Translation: CASSPPASGSYEQYF. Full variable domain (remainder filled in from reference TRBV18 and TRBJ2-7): NAGVMQNPRHLVRRRGQEARLRCSPMKGHSHVYWYRQLPEEGLKFMVYLQKENIIDESGMPKERFSAEFPKEGPSILRIQQVVRGDSAAYFCASSPPASGSYEQYFGPGTRLTVT.

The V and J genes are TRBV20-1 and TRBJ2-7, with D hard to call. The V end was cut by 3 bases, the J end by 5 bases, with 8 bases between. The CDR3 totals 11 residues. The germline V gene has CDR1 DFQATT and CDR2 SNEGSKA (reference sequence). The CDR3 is CSARWQNEQYF. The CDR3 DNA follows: TGCAGTGCTAGGTGGCAGAACGAGCAGTACTTC.

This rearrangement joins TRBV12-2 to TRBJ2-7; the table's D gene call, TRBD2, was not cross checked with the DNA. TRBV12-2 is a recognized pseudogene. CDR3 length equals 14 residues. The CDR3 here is CASRLPRFPYEQYF. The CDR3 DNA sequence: TGTGCAAGTCGCCTTCCGCGCTTCCCTTACGAGCAGTACTTC.

In DNA form, the CDR3 reads TGTGCCAGCAGACCGGACAGGATGAACACTGAAGCTTTCTTT. Protein product: CASRPDRMNTEAFF. The rearrangement links TRBV2 to TRBJ1-1, with TRBD1 matching 7 bases. CDR1 is SNHLY and CDR2 is FYNNEI in the germline V gene. Trimming removed 6 bases from V and 0 bases from J; junction bases left unmatched: 4. The CDR3 spans 14 residues.

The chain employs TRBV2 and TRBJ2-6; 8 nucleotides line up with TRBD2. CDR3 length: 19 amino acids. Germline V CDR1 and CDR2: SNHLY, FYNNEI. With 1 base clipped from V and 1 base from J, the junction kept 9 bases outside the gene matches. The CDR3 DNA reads TGTGCCAGCAGTGAAGTTGGGGTAGCGGGACGATCTGGGGCCAACGTCCTGACTTTC. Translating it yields CASSEVGVAGRSGANVLTF.

The CDR3 sequence: CASSPDNIYEQYF. DNA for the CDR3: TGTGCCAGCAGCCCCGATAATATCTACGAGCAGTACTTC. V is TRBV7-6 and J is TRBJ2-7, with D unresolved. CDR1 and CDR2 (germline): SGHVS, FNYEAQ. CDR3 length: 13 residues. V lost 5 bases, J lost 3 bases, and 11 bases lay in between. Together with reference TRBV7-6 and TRBJ2-7, the CDR3 gives the full variable domain: GAGVSQSPRYKVTKRGQDVALRCDPISGHVSLYWYRQALGQGPEFLTYFNYEAQQDKSGLPNDRFSAERPEGSISTLTIQRTEQRDSAMYRCASSPDNIYEQYFGPGTRLTVT.

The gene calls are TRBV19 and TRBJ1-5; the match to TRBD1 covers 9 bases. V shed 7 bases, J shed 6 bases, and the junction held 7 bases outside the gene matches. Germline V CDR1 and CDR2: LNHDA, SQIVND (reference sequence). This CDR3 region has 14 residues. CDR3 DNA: TGTGCCAGTACGCAACAGGGGGCGAGTCAGCCCCAGCATTTT. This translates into CASTQQGASQPQHF.

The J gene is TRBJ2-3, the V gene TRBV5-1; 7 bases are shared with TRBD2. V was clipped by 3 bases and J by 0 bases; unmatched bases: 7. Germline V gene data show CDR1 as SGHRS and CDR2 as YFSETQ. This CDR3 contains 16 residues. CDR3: CASSSGLGLSTDTQYF. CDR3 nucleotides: TGCGCCAGCAGCTCCGGACTAGGTCTTAGCACAGATACGCAGTATTTT.

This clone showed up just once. CDR3 sequence (DNA): TGTGCCAGCAGTGAATCCGGGCGCAGCGACGAGCAGTACTTC. Translating gives CASSESGRSDEQYF. This chain connects TRBV25-1 to TRBJ2-7; D is uncertain. Trimming pared 1 base from V and 5 bases from J, leaving 12 bases between. Germline assignment: CDR1 MGHDK and CDR2 SYGVNS. There are 14 residues in the CDR3.

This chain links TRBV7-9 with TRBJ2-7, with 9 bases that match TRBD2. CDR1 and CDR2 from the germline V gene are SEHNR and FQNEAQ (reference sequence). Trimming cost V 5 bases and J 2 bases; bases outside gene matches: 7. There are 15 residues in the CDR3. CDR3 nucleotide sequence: TGTGCCAGCAGCCCAGTCAGCGGGAGGACCTACGAGCAGTACTTC. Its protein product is CASSPVSGRTYEQYF.

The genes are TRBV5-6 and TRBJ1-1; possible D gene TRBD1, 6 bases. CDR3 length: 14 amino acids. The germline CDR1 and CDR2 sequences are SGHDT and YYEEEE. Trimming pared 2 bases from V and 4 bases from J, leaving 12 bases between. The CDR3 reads CASSFPTGSTEAFF. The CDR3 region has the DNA TGTGCCAGCAGCTTCCCTACAGGGAGCACTGAAGCTTTCTTT.

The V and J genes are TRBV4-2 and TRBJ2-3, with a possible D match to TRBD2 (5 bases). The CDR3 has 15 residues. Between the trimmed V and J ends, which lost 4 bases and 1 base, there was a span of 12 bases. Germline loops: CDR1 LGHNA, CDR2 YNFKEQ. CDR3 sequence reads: CASSLEGSRTDTQYF. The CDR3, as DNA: TGTGCCAGCAGCCTAGAGGGATCCCGCACAGATACGCAGTATTTT.

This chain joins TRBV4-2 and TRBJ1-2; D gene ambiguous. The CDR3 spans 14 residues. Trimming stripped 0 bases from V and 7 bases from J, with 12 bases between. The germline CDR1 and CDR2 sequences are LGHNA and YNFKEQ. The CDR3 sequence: CASSQELGASGYTF. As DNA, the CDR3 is TGTGCCAGCAGCCAAGAGTTGGGCGCCTCTGGCTACACCTTC.

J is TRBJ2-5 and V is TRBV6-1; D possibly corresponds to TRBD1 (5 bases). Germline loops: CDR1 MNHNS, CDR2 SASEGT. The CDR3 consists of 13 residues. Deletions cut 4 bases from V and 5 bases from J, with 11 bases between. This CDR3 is CASSVRGRETQYF. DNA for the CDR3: TGTGCCAGCAGTGTAAGGGGAAGGGAGACCCAGTACTTC.

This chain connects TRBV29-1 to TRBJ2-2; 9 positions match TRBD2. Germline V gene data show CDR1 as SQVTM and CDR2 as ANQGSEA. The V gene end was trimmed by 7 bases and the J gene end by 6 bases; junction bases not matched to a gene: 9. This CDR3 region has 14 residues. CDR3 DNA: TGCAGCGCCGAGGGGGCGGGAGGGCCCGGGGAGCTGTTTTTT. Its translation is CSAEGAGGPGELFF.

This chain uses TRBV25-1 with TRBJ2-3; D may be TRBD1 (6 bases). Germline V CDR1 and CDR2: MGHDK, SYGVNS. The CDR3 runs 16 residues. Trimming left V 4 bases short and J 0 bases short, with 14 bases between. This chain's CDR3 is CASSGGTPASTDTQYF. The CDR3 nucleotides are TGTGCCAGCAGTGGGGGGACACCGGCTAGCACAGATACGCAGTATTTT.

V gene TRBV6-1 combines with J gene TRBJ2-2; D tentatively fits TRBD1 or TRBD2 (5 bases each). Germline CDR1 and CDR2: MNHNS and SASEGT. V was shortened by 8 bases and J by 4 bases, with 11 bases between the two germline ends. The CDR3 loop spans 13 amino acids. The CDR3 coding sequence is TGTGCCAGCGTAAGAGGGGCCACCGGGGAGCTGTTTTTT. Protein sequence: CASVRGATGELFF.

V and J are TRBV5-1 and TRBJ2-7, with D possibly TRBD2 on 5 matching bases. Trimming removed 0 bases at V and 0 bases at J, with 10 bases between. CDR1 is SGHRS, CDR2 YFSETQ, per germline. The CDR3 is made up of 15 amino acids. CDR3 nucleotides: TGCGCCAGCAGCTTGGCGGGGAAATCCTCCTACGAGCAGTACTTC. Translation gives CASSLAGKSSYEQYF.

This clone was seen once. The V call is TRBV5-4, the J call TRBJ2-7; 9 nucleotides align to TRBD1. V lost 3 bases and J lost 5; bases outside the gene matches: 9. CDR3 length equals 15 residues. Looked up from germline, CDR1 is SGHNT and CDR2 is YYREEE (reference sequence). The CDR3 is CASSSGRDRENEQYF. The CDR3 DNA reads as TGTGCCAGCAGCTCGGGACGGGACAGGGAAAACGAGCAGTACTTC.

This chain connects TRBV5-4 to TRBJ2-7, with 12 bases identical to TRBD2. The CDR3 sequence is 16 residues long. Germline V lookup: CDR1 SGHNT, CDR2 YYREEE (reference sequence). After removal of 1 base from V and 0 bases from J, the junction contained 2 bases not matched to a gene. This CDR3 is CASSLRTSGVSYEQYF. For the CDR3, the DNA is TGTGCCAGCAGCTTGCGGACTAGCGGGGTCTCCTACGAGCAGTACTTC.

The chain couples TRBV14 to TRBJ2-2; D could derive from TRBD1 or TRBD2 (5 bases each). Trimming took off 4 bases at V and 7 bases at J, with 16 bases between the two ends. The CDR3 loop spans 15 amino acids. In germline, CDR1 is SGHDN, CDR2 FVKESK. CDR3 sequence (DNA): TGTGCCAGCAGCCCTCGCACGGGACGTAACGGGGAGCTGTTTTTT. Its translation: CASSPRTGRNGELFF.

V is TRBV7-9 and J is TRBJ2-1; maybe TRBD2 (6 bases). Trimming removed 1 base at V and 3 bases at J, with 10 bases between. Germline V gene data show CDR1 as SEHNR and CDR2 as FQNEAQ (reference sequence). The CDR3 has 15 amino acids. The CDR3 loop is CASSLVPGVYNEQFF. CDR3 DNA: TGTGCCAGCAGCTTAGTTCCGGGAGTCTACAATGAGCAGTTCTTC. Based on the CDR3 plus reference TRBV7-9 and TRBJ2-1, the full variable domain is DTGVSQNPRHKITKRGQNVTFRCDPISEHNRLYWYRQTLGQGPEFLTYFQNEAQLEKSRLLSDRFSAERPKGSFSTLEIQRTEQGDSAMYLCASSLVPGVYNEQFFGPGTRLTVL.